This TCR beta chain derives from a study of CD8+ T cells in alopecia areata. General observations from the study: Scalp sequencing captures resident alphabeta T cells of normal skin too.

CDR3 size: 14 residues. In germline, CDR1 is GTSNPN, CDR2 SVGIG (reference sequence). The junction had 4 bases not matched to a gene; V was cut back by 7 bases and J by 1 base. Investigators isolated RNA and reverse transcribed it into cDNA to act as the sequencing template. The data were produced by immunoSEQ multiplex PCR, yet TCRdb's version contains in-frame clones alone and is incomplete. Among approximately 100,000 clones, roughly 53% were seen once, and the ten largest hold about 9%. This clone was counted a single time. What it binds is not known. This clonotype was obtained from a human donor in good health. What was sequenced was CD4+ T cells sorted from blood. This chain links TRBV30 with TRBJ2-1; 10 nucleotides align to TRBD2. In nucleotides, the CDR3 is TGTGCCTTGAGGACTAGCGGTTCCTACAATGAGCAGTTCTTC. Translation gives CALRTSGSYNEQFF.